The text below deals with one T cell receptor (beta chain). Its antigen is still unknown. No much larger clone exists at a distance of one base, and base qualities are not known. This sample is drawn from a study of cytomegalovirus exposure and HLA in healthy donors (dated by TCRdb to about 2017). A note on the overall study: An earlier analysis of some 550 of the donors reported approximately 290 Gb of sequence data and some 120 million unique TCR beta sequences from roughly 180 million T cells. To predict cytomegalovirus infection status, the study combined high-throughput TCR immunosequencing, statistical association of individual TCRs with disease status, and machine learning. Four to six DR-DQ haplotypes were handled as single units for association and clustering, since linkage in the cohort was strong. Class I and class II HLA loci were covered by the typing at four-digit resolution. The number of typed donors differed by locus: about 629-640 for A, B, C, DRB1 and DQB1; 500 to 550 for DQA1; approximately 610 for DPA1; and about 450 for DPB1. An earlier analysis of fewer than 700 of the donors applied high-throughput TCR beta sequencing to assess whether each TCR beta V gene segment acted as functional or pseudogenic. In the later analysis, no new phenotypic data were used to find candidate immune exposures; instead, reliance was placed on TCR beta sequences and their occurrence across donors. Donor age, sex, ethnicity and CMV serostatus were collected together with the repertoire data. All discovery cohort repertoires had been generated on a single sequencing platform. An early release covering 550 to 650 HLA-typed donors comprised about 290 gigabases of sequencing data and around 86 million unique TCR sequences. Besides the first cohort of 666 subjects, a separate validation cohort made up of roughly 130 different subjects was used. The study used immunosequencing to profile the T cell repertoires of more than 650 subjects and linked those repertoires to cytomegalovirus serostatus. To study patterns of TCR occurrence, a later analysis re-analyzed previously published TCR beta repertoires from 600 to 750 donors and added high-resolution HLA genotyping. Across around 400 genotyped donors of the cohort, an average of roughly 230,000 unique TCR beta nucleotide sequences per donor were sequenced, and roughly 20% of those sequences were non-productive. Of the approximately 400 genotyped donors, less than 90% were placed in the genetic ancestry cluster associated with self-reported Caucasian donors. The aim of the study was to test whether cataloging public T cell receptors could identify signatures of past pathogen exposure. A later genetic analysis used genome-wide SNP genotypes for about three fifths of the roughly 700 donors, treating that subset as a discovery cohort.

The cohort comprised some 680 healthy bone marrow donors. At the time of sampling, every cohort member was nominally healthy, though immune exposures that went unrecorded were likely present. The donor tested CMV seronegative, placing the donor among the 300 to 450 seronegative members of the cohort. Every donor gave a peripheral blood sample, and the peripheral blood mononuclear cells from that sample were used for TCR beta sequencing. Genomic DNA extraction from the blood cell samples was performed with the Qiagen DNeasy Blood Extraction Kit. Library prep was done by the immunoSEQ multiplex PCR assay. A mixture of 60 forward primers for TCR Vbeta segments and 13 reverse primers for TCR Jbeta segments was used in the multiplex PCR. The CDR3 region of rearranged TCR beta genes was amplified from genomic DNA with a multiplex PCR assay. The amplified TCR beta libraries were sequenced on the Illumina HiSeq System as 87-base-pair reads. The original methods were these. In a later analysis, about 80 million unique TCR beta chains were counted across the approximately 670 repertoires, and roughly 10 million of these chains were shared by at least two donors. To remove PCR and sequencing errors, raw reads were error-corrected and collapsed into unique sequences using a nearest-neighbor algorithm that merged closely related sequences. V, D and J gene segments were assigned by aligning CDR3 sequences to IMGT reference sequences. For a sequence to be retained, at least a six-nucleotide match to both a V gene segment and a J gene segment was required. A rearrangement was called productive if the CDR3 had no stop codons and remained in frame with V and J, and every other rearrangement was called non-productive. CDR3 was defined according to IMGT convention as the region running from the second conserved V-encoded cysteine to the conserved J-encoded phenylalanine. The earlier analysis of about 590 of the donors excluded sequences that lacked an unambiguous match to a single V gene segment. In an earlier analysis of 450 to 750 of the donors, a V segment was called functional when productive rearrangements were above 56.7%, and segregating when the standard deviation between donors exceeded 5%. A statistical classification framework was developed to diagnose cytomegalovirus status using the catalog of TCR beta chain sequences. A later analysis assigned V and J genes by comparing TCR nucleotide sequences with IMGT/GENE-DB human TR gene sequences. In a later analysis, CDR3 sequences and most-parsimonious VDJ recombination scenarios were assigned using the TCRdist pipeline. In a later analysis, each TCR beta chain was defined by its CDR3 amino acid sequence together with its V-gene family, and reads without a unique V-gene family were excluded. To address suspected cross-contamination and a sequencing artifact, a later analysis removed 550 to 750 highly shared, low-generation-probability nucleotide sequences. In a later analysis, a clonal expansion index was calculated for each public chain from normalized within-repertoire ranks of inferred template counts. A later analysis computed generation probabilities with a VDJ recombination model fitted to out-of-frame rearrangements, and checked the results against IGoR. In a later analysis, hypergeometric tests were used to score TCR-TCR, TCR-HLA and TCR-CMV co-occurrence, with a repertoire-size bias correction applied to TCR pairs. In a later analysis, false discovery rates were estimated by permuting HLA or CMV assignments 20 times. A later analysis grouped co-occurring TCRs with DBSCAN, adding TCRdist sequence similarity when clustering within HLA-allele-positive subsets. For co-occurrence clustering, repertoires with fewer than 30,000 or more than 120,000 public chains were excluded, along with four or five repertoires with anomalous nucleotide sharing. Entries here come from immuneACCESS through TCRdb and include only in-frame sequences with V and J called. Some clones fail to appear in such tables; in the studies checked, an unresolved V gene covers under half of the shortfall, and the cause of the remainder is unknown. From that table come the V and J calls and clone size; the DNA was used to work out D and trimming. The sample table records about 230,000 clones; roughly 79% of these occur just once. Clones ranked in the top ten supply more than 0.5% of the sample.

The research as a whole found: According to the authors, the approach could potentially be generalized to other disease states and immunological phenotypes. A later analysis found that HLA-associated TCR beta chains were more clonally expanded and had lower generation probabilities than equally common non-associated chains. The study gave a list of 150 to 200 TCR beta chains associated with cytomegalovirus. Some IMGT-functional V segments, including TRBV6-2 and TRBV6-3, could not be told apart with the 87-base-pair reads, so those segments were excluded. A group of highly shared sequence variants was considered likely to be a technical artifact of the sequencing pipeline. A later analysis associated around 16,000 TCR beta sequences with specific HLA alleles at a false discovery rate of 0.05. According to a later genetic analysis, donors in an Asian-associated ancestry cluster had fewer N-insertions in productive TCRs than the approximately 630-donor mean. Most TCR sequences were observed very rarely across donors, whereas some public TCRs were present in many individuals. HLA typing was unavailable for some donors at each locus, so association tests used only the typed subset. A later analysis reported that several top co-occurrence clusters appeared linked to parvovirus B19, influenza, CMV and Epstein-Barr virus. Three of the identified cytomegalovirus-associated TCR beta chains were confirmed in vitro to be specific for cytomegalovirus antigens. Strong co-occurrence of HLA alleles, especially DR and DQ, made assigning TCR associations to individual alleles difficult. CMV serostatus was the only immune exposure information available for the cohort. The presence/absence analyses assumed that sequencing depth was roughly uniform across donors, and that assumption may not be true. Because counts were too low, under 20 rarely observed V segments, including chromosome 9 orphons, were left out of the earlier analysis of some 640 of the donors. Linkage disequilibrium might explain the correlated functional status among segregating V segments, but an unknown experimental factor could not be ruled out. The classifier was reported to diagnose cytomegalovirus status with high specificity and sensitivity in both the original and validation cohorts. A further reported finding was that TCR beta sequences accurately predicted the HLA-A and HLA-B alleles for most subjects in the first cohort. V-gene and J-gene trimming of TCR beta chains was associated with a missense DCLRE1C variant in a later genetic analysis, and the association was replicated in an independent cohort. According to a later analysis, TCR association rates differed among HLA loci, with DRB1 alleles showing the most associated TCRs and HLA-C alleles showing the fewest. A later analysis found that most CMV-associated TCR beta chains appeared HLA-restricted, with HLA associations seemingly driven largely by CMV exposure. Only TCR beta chains were sequenced in this cohort, and the absence of alpha or paired-chain data limited detectable features. In an earlier analysis of some 550 of the donors, most TCR beta V segments were observed in productive rearrangements about 87% or about 30% of the time, broadly matching IMGT annotations.

In the germline V gene, CDR1 corresponds to MDHEN and CDR2 to SYDVKM. Trimming at the junction amounts to 5 bases on V and 12 bases on J, and the germline ends lie 14 bases apart. Counted from cysteine to phenylalanine, this CDR3 has 11 amino acids. CDR3 DNA only is kept here, 33 bases in frame from base 1. The specimen was PBMCs. In this chain, TRBV28 is recombined with TRBJ2-7; TRBD2 could be the D gene, as 6 bases match. The sequence was obtained from a woman in her forties in good health and CMV-seronegative. The sequence in DNA is TGTGCCAGCAGTGGGGACTCCCAGCGGTACTTC. The encoded protein is CASSGDSQRYF. Extended through the reference TRBV28 and TRBJ2-7 proteins, this CDR3 yields the full variable domain: DVKVTQSSRYLVKRTGEKVFLECVQDMDHENMFWYRQDPGLGLRLIYFSYDVKMKEKGDIPEGYSVSREKKERFSLILESASTNQTSMYLCASSGDSQRYFGPGTRLTVT.